The next 10 T cell receptor beta chains were all read from a single sample in a study of blood T cell repertoires in COVID-19 (dated by TCRdb to 2018 to 2020). The method was the immunoSEQ multiplex PCR assay. The immuneACCESS repertoire file appears here via TCRdb, limited to in-frame rearrangements. These files lack a portion of the clones; in checked studies, under half of the deficit traces to unresolved V genes, and the cause of the others is not known. In all, the sample holds about 85,000 clones, and approximately 90% of those were seen once. The ten most abundant clones make up 2.3% of the sample. The source material was peripheral blood. Every receptor here comes from a human donor with active COVID-19. The donor label of this sample is uncertain.

The chain combines TRBV3-1 (or the pseudogene TRBV3-2) with TRBJ1-6, with TRBD1 identical over 7 bases. The CDR3 has 15 amino acids. Trimming took 1 base from V and 10 from J; bases not matched to a gene: 7. The germline gives CDR1 LGHDT, CDR2 YNNKEL (reference sequence). CDR3 bases: TGTGCCAGCAGCCAAGGAGGGACAGACTTCTCACCCCTCCACTTT. Translation gives CASSQGGTDFSPLHF.

The V call is TRBV5-1, the J call TRBJ1-2; D is uncertain. From germline, CDR1 is SGHRS and CDR2 YFSETQ. The germline V and J ends were trimmed by 0 bases and 3 bases, with 6 bases remaining between them. CDR3 size: 13 residues. CDR3 coding DNA: TGCGCCAGCAGCTTGGCTACAGACTATGGCTACACCTTC. Translation: CASSLATDYGYTF. Filled out from reference TRBV5-1 and TRBJ1-2, the complete variable domain reads KAGVTQTPRYLIKTRGQQVTLSCSPISGHRSVSWYQQTPGQGLQFLFEYFSETQRNKGNFPGRFSGRQFSNSRSEMNVSTLELGDSALYLCASSLATDYGYTFGSGTRLTVV.

The J gene is TRBJ2-3, the V gene TRBV19; 7 bases map to TRBD1. V gave up 6 bases and J gave up 1 base; unmatched junction bases: 7. The CDR3 runs 15 residues. CDR1 and CDR2 from the germline V gene are LNHDA and SQIVND (reference sequence). CDR3 amino acids: CASSQDRVGTDTQYF. Here the CDR3 DNA reads TGTGCCAGTAGCCAAGACAGGGTAGGCACAGATACGCAGTATTTT.

This sequence joins TRBV19 and TRBJ1-2, with TRBD1 matching 11 bases. CDR3 length equals 14 residues. J lost 2 bases, V lost 6 bases, and 2 bases had no gene match. Germline values: CDR1 LNHDA, CDR2 SQIVND (reference sequence). In nucleotides, the CDR3 is TGTGCCAGTAGAAGGGACAGGGGGAACTATGGCTACACCTTC. Amino acid sequence: CASRRDRGNYGYTF.

This rearrangement joins TRBV11-3 to TRBJ2-5; no clear D. The germline gives CDR1 SGHNT, CDR2 YENEEA. The V and J ends lost 5 bases and 3 bases respectively, with 7 bases between them. This CDR3 is built from 12 residues. For the CDR3, the DNA is TGTGCCAGCAGCAACAGAGAAGAGACCCAGTACTTC. It translates to CASSNREETQYF.

This rearrangement joins TRBV20-1 to TRBJ1-1; D is possibly TRBD1 (6 bases). The length of the CDR3 is 11 residues. Germline CDR1 is DFQATT and CDR2 is SNEGSKA (reference sequence). The V end lost 5 bases, the J end lost 11 bases, and 15 bases lay between the germline ends. CDR3 nucleotides: TGCAGTGCTCTTGACAGGTCGCAGGCTTTCTTT. Translation gives CSALDRSQAFF.

V and J are TRBV7-8 and TRBJ2-5; D is unclear. Germline assignment: CDR1 SGHVS and CDR2 FQNEAQ. This CDR3 has 11 residues. The V and J ends lost 7 bases and 5 bases respectively, with 8 bases between them. This chain's CDR3 is CASIYGETQYF. In DNA, the CDR3 is TGTGCCAGCATCTACGGGGAGACCCAGTACTTC.

CDR3 region: CASSPPRGAYNEQFF. DNA for the CDR3: TGTGCCAGCAGCCCCCCCAGGGGAGCCTACAATGAGCAGTTCTTC. This rearrangement joins TRBV6-5 to TRBJ2-1, with D maybe TRBD1 (6 bases). The V gene lost 6 bases and the J gene lost 2 bases, with 14 bases spanning the gap. This CDR3 is built from 15 residues. Germline CDR1 and CDR2: MNHEY and SVGAGI.

The chain is built from TRBV7-2 and TRBJ2-7; D not resolved. The CDR3 totals 11 residues. Germline CDR1 reads SGHTA; CDR2 reads FQGNSA. V was trimmed by 4 bases and J by 5 bases, leaving 6 bases between them. This CDR3 is CASSSTDEQYF. CDR3 in DNA: TGTGCCAGCAGCTCTACTGACGAGCAGTACTTC.

This chain connects TRBV27 to TRBJ1-2; D is undetermined. CDR1 is MNHEY, CDR2 SMNVEV, per germline (reference sequence). Trimming removed 6 bases from V and 6 bases from J, with 17 bases in between. The CDR3 loop spans 14 amino acids. The CDR3 coding sequence is TGTGCCAGCAGCCCAAGGCGGGGAAGTGATGGCTACACCTTC. This gives the protein CASSPRRGSDGYTF.